The clone carrying this TCR beta chain turned up a few times. Its antigen is not known. The data were taken from a study of human T cells and chemical hapten exposure. Overall study results and limits: TCRs at a frequency above 1 in 1000 stayed unchanged with DPC sensitization.

In the library, unique molecular identifiers were attached to individual cDNA molecules. TCRdb re-derived calls from the reads in MiXCR, one entry per CDR3 protein. The top ten clones hold 1.2% to 1.5% of a sample with about 120,000 distinct CDR3 sequences, over 6.5% of them seen once. The CDR3 length is 15 residues. Germline assignment: CDR1 ENHRY and CDR2 SYGVKD. The junction had 7 bases not matched to a gene; V was cut back by 6 bases and J by 4 bases. Unseparated into fractions, whole blood served as the source from which total RNA was extracted. The V gene is TRBV10-3, the J gene TRBJ2-3; 10 bases fit TRBD2. The TCR originated in a human donor in good health. Some clones in this sample may be carry-over from other donors' samples. Sequenced material: whole blood. For the CDR3, the DNA is TGTGCCATCAGCGACTCTAGCGGGAGTGCAGATACGCAGTATTTT. Its protein is CAISDSSGSADTQYF.